These 24 T cell receptor beta chains originate from one sample sequenced in a study of CD8+ T cells in alopecia areata. After isolation, RNA underwent reverse transcription to generate cDNA as the sequencing template. TCRdb's copy holds only in-frame clones and misses some; the assay was immunoSEQ multiplex PCR. The data show 55,000 to 75,000 clones, about 44% seen once. The specimen was CD8+ T cells sorted from blood, collected at week 0. The origin of the receptors is a human donor with alopecia areata.

The chain joins TRBV29-1 to TRBJ1-2; no clear D gene. Germline V gene sequence: CDR1 SQVTM, CDR2 ANQGSEA. The CDR3 spans 13 residues. The V end lost 0 bases, the J end lost 5 bases, and 10 bases lay between the germline ends. Written as DNA, the CDR3 is TGCAGCGTTGAAGAGGAGCAGGCGTATGGCTACACCTTC. The encoded protein is CSVEEEQAYGYTF. The variable domain in full, with the rest retrieved from reference TRBV29-1 and TRBJ1-2, is SAVISQKPSRDICQRGTSLTIQCQVDSQVTMMFWYRQQPGQSLTLIATANQGSEATYESGFVIDKFPISRPNLTFSTLTVSNMSPEDSSIYLCSVEEEQAYGYTFGSGTRLTVV.

This sequence joins TRBV29-1 and TRBJ2-3, with 11 positions matching TRBD2. CDR1 is SQVTM, CDR2 ANQGSEA, per germline. J was trimmed by 5 bases and V by 6 bases; bases with no gene match: 13. This CDR3 spans 16 amino acids. CDR3 sequence (DNA): TGCAGCGTGGGGGCTAGCGGGAGGCCTCTTCAAGATACGCAGTATTTT. Translation: CSVGASGRPLQDTQYF.

The chain joins TRBV5-6 to TRBJ2-3; a weak D match, TRBD2 (6 bases). Trimming shortened V by 0 bases and J by 2 bases, and 10 bases separated the two germline ends. This CDR3 has 15 amino acids. Germline V gene sequence: CDR1 SGHDT, CDR2 YYEEEE. CDR3 region: CASSLGASDTDTQYF. CDR3 sequence (DNA): TGTGCCAGCAGCTTGGGGGCTAGCGACACAGATACGCAGTATTTT.

For the CDR3, the DNA is TGTGCCTGGAGTTATGTGAGGGGCAGCTATGGCTACACCTTC. This codes for CAWSYVRGSYGYTF. This chain uses TRBV30 with TRBJ1-2, with D possibly TRBD1 on 5 matching bases. Germline CDR1 and CDR2: GTSNPN and SVGIG (reference sequence). This CDR3 has 14 amino acids. Trimming took off 2 bases at V and 4 bases at J, with 14 bases between the two ends.

V is TRBV10-1 and J is TRBJ1-1; D unresolved. V was cut by 3 bases and J by 2 bases, with 10 bases left in between. There are 14 residues in the CDR3. Germline assignment: CDR1 WNHNN and CDR2 SYGVQD (reference sequence). The CDR3 sequence is CASSESLSNTEAFF. The CDR3 region has the DNA TGCGCCAGCAGTGAATCCCTATCTAACACTGAAGCTTTCTTT.

The V call is TRBV29-1, the J call TRBJ2-1, with 15 positions matching TRBD2. Germline values: CDR1 SQVTM, CDR2 ANQGSEA. The CDR3 length is 18 residues. V dropped 8 bases and J dropped 4; count of bases not matched to a gene: 15. The CDR3 is CSLRTGWGLAGGYNEQFF. Written as DNA, the CDR3 is TGCAGCCTCAGGACAGGGTGGGGACTAGCGGGAGGTTACAATGAGCAGTTCTTC.

V and J are TRBV29-1 and TRBJ2-7; D gene ambiguous. Per the germline V gene, CDR1 is SQVTM and CDR2 is ANQGSEA. Trimming cost V 7 bases and J 3 bases, with 16 bases left between them. This CDR3 comprises 13 residues. The CDR3 DNA is TGCAGCGCCCGGACCGGGTCTGGCTACGAGCAGTACTTC. Its translation is CSARTGSGYEQYF.

This clone was recorded a few times. The chain links TRBV7-8 to TRBJ2-1, with 9 bases aligning to TRBD2. Trimming removed 5 bases from V and 5 bases from J; junction bases left unmatched: 13. Germline values: CDR1 SGHVS, CDR2 FQNEAQ. The CDR3 length is 17 residues. This CDR3 reads CASSPPKLAGAHNEQFF. CDR3 sequence (DNA): TGTGCCAGCAGCCCCCCAAAGTTAGCGGGAGCCCACAATGAGCAGTTCTTC.

The CDR3 region is CSVVRGTWGYEQYF. In nucleotides, the CDR3 is TGCAGCGTTGTTCGGGGTACGTGGGGCTACGAGCAGTACTTC. V and J are TRBV29-1 and TRBJ2-7; possibly TRBD2 for D (5 bases). This CDR3 contains 14 residues. CDR1 SQVTM and CDR2 ANQGSEA come from the germline V gene. V was shortened by 4 bases and J by 3 bases, with 16 bases between the two germline ends.

This clone was seen a handful of times. The gene calls are TRBV7-8 and TRBJ2-3; possible D gene TRBD2, 6 bases. The V end lost 7 bases, the J end lost 0 bases, and 20 bases lay between the germline ends. This CDR3 is 17 amino acids long. Looked up from germline, CDR1 is SGHVS and CDR2 is FQNEAQ. The CDR3 region has the DNA TGTGCCAGCATCCCCGTGACTAGTACAACTAGCACAGATACGCAGTATTTT. This sequence encodes CASIPVTSTTSTDTQYF.

This rearrangement joins TRBV30 to TRBJ2-1; 7 bases align to TRBD2. Germline trimming cut 5 bases from V and 8 bases from J; bases unmatched to any gene: 15. Looked up from germline, CDR1 is GTSNPN and CDR2 is SVGIG (reference sequence). This CDR3 contains 15 residues. Here the CDR3 DNA reads TGTGCCTGGCAATACCAGCGGGGAGGGGTGGATGAGCAGTTCTTC. The encoded protein is CAWQYQRGGVDEQFF.

This clone was observed a handful of times. V usage is TRBV27 and J usage is TRBJ2-2, with 7 bases that match TRBD1. The CDR3 sequence is 14 residues long. V gave up 5 bases and J gave up 4 bases; unmatched junction bases: 4. The germline CDR1 and CDR2 sequences are MNHEY and SMNVEV (reference sequence). The CDR3 DNA reads TGTGCCAGCAGTCCTCGGGACAGCACCGGGGAGCTGTTTTTT. As protein: CASSPRDSTGELFF.

This clone was seen once. Other DNA sequences from this sample encode an identical CDR3 as well. The chain employs TRBV27 and TRBJ1-5; D gene unclear. Per the germline V gene, CDR1 is MNHEY and CDR2 is SMNVEV (reference sequence). CDR3 size: 13 residues. Trimming stripped 2 bases from V and 4 bases from J, with 6 bases between. Here the CDR3 DNA reads TGTGCCAGCAGTTTAGGCCCGAATCAGCCCCAGCATTTT. This codes for CASSLGPNQPQHF.

The J gene is TRBJ1-2, the V gene TRBV30, with TRBD1 as a possible D gene (6 bases). Trimming stripped 3 bases from V and 6 bases from J, with 17 bases between. This CDR3 contains 14 residues. Germline values: CDR1 GTSNPN, CDR2 SVGIG (reference sequence). In nucleotides, the CDR3 is TGTGCCTGGAGCGCTAGGGGGATTGGGAATGGCTACACCTTC. Amino acid sequence: CAWSARGIGNGYTF.

The chain couples TRBV27 to TRBJ2-2, with D hard to call. Germline V gene sequence: CDR1 MNHEY, CDR2 SMNVEV (reference sequence). Trimming left V 6 bases short and J 5 bases short, with 16 bases between. The length of the CDR3 is 15 residues. The CDR3 loop reads CASSRAVLLTGELFF. The DNA of the CDR3 is TGTGCCAGCAGCCGCGCCGTTCTTCTAACCGGGGAGCTGTTTTTT.

In this sample, this clone turned up a few times. The gene calls are TRBV30 and TRBJ2-7, with a weak D call TRBD2 (6 bases). Germline CDR1 and CDR2: GTSNPN and SVGIG (reference sequence). V lost 0 bases and J lost 2, with 8 bases in between. The CDR3 is 13 residues long. DNA for the CDR3: TGTGCCTGGAGTGTGGACTACACCTACGAGCAGTACTTC. This sequence encodes CAWSVDYTYEQYF.

In this sample, this clone turned up a few times. This chain connects TRBV11-2 to TRBJ2-7, with TRBD2 identical over 11 bases. Germline V gene data show CDR1 as SGHAT and CDR2 as FQNNGV. This CDR3 comprises 16 residues. The V segment lost 5 bases and the J segment 4 bases; nucleotides outside the gene matches: 10. The CDR3 DNA reads TGTGCCAGCAGCAAACTAGCGGGAGTAATGGATTACGAGCAGTACTTC. It yields the protein CASSKLAGVMDYEQYF.

This chain connects TRBV6-1 to TRBJ2-3; a weak D match, TRBD2 (5 bases). This CDR3 has 16 residues. The ends were cut back, 4 bases at V and 2 bases at J, with 16 bases in the middle. Germline V CDR1 and CDR2: MNHNS, SASEGT. CDR3 DNA: TGTGCCAGCAGTGCTGATCTTCGGGAAGACACAGATACGCAGTATTTT. Amino acid sequence: CASSADLREDTDTQYF.

The rearrangement links TRBV5-4 to TRBJ1-2; D perhaps matches TRBD1 (6 bases). The CDR3 consists of 13 residues. Trimming left V 1 base short and J 5 bases short, with 9 bases between. Per germline, CDR1 SGHNT and CDR2 YYREEE (reference sequence). The CDR3 reads CASSLNTGYGYTF. In DNA, the CDR3 is TGTGCCAGCAGCTTGAATACAGGGTATGGCTACACCTTC.

The CDR3 loop is CSARDPHAYTF. The CDR3 DNA follows: TGCAGTGCTAGAGATCCACATGCTTACACCTTC. The gene calls are TRBV20-1 and TRBJ1-2; D gene ambiguous. The CDR3 covers 11 residues. V shed 0 bases and J shed 11 bases, with 10 bases lying between them. Germline V CDR1 and CDR2: DFQATT, SNEGSKA (reference sequence).

The chain couples TRBV27 to TRBJ2-7, with 7 positions matching TRBD1. Trimming removed 2 bases from V and 5 bases from J; junction bases left unmatched: 6. The CDR3 is 14 residues long. The germline V gene has CDR1 MNHEY and CDR2 SMNVEV (reference sequence). This chain's CDR3 is CASSLGRGYHEQYF. As DNA, the CDR3 is TGTGCCAGCAGTTTAGGCAGGGGGTATCACGAGCAGTACTTC.

This chain connects TRBV14 to TRBJ2-7; 9 bases align to TRBD1. Germline V CDR1 and CDR2: SGHDN, FVKESK. The CDR3 loop spans 18 amino acids. The ends lost 5 bases at V and 0 bases at J; junction bases unmatched: 14. This chain's CDR3 is CASSGRRDRDPVSYEQYF. The CDR3 DNA is TGTGCCAGCAGCGGCCGCCGGGACAGGGACCCCGTCTCCTACGAGCAGTACTTC.

This clone was counted between two and nine times. The V and J genes are TRBV7-3 and TRBJ2-3; D tentatively reads TRBD1 or TRBD2 (5 bases each). CDR3 length equals 15 residues. Germline V lookup: CDR1 SGHTA, CDR2 FQGTGA. The V gene lost 4 bases and the J gene lost 6 bases, with 17 bases spanning the gap. CDR3 DNA sequence: TGTGCCAGCAGCTCGGGGCCCCGATGGGGGGATACGCAGTATTTT. Protein: CASSSGPRWGDTQYF.

This clone has more than one count but fewer than ten. This sequence joins TRBV29-1 and TRBJ1-2; D remains unclear. The CDR3 contains 11 residues. Germline loops: CDR1 SQVTM, CDR2 ANQGSEA. V was pared by 3 bases and J by 4 bases, with 6 bases between. DNA for the CDR3: TGCAGCGTTGACACATTCTATGGCTACACCTTC. It is translated as CSVDTFYGYTF.